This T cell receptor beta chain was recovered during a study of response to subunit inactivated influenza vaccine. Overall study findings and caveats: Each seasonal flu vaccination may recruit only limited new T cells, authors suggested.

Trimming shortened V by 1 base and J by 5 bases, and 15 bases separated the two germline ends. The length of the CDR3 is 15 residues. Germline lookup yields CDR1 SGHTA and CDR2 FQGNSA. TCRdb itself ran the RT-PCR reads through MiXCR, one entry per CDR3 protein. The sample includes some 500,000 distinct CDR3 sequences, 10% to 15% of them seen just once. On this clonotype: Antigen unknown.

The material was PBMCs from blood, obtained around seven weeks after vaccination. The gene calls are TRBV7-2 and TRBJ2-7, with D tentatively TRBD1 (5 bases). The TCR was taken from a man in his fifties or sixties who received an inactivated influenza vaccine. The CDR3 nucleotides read TGTGCCAGCAGCTTAGAGGGCAGGGTTCTCAACGAGCAGTACTTC. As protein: CASSLEGRVLNEQYF. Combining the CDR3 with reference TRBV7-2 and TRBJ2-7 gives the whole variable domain GAGVSQSPSNKVTEKGKDVELRCDPISGHTALYWYRQSLGQGLEFLIYFQGNSAPDKSGLPSDRFSAERTGGSVSTLTIQRTQQEDSAVYLCASSLEGRVLNEQYFGPGTRLTVT.